These T cell receptor beta chains were read from a single sample in a study of blood T cell repertoires in COVID-19. TCRdb's table, derived via immunoSEQ multiplex PCR, lists solely in-frame clones and lacks some. The sample has some 53,000 clones, more than 75% seen once. The specimen sequenced was peripheral blood. All receptors derive from a man in his 70s with acute or convalescent COVID-19. Both conserved end residues are part of each CDR3. Each record gives: V gene, J gene, clone size, D gene, CDR3 DNA, CDR3 protein. A D gene is named only where the DNA matches it firmly. Clone size is not always given. Where it is, it says once, few, many or a class for expanded clones.

v_gene: TRBV15; j_gene: TRBJ2-1; abundance: .; d_gene: .; CDR3nt: TGTGCCACCAGCAGGGCCCGGGAGAATGAGCAGTTCTTC; CDR3aa: CATSRARENEQFF
v_gene: TRBV6-2/TRBV6-3; j_gene: TRBJ2-7; abundance: .; d_gene: .; CDR3nt: TGTGCCAGCAGTTCAAACATAGCGGTCCGGGAGACCTACGAGCAGTACTTC; CDR3aa: CASSSNIAVRETYEQYF
v_gene: TRBV19; j_gene: TRBJ2-3; abundance: .; d_gene: .; CDR3nt: TGTGCCAGTAGTATGGAGGGTTTCGGTTGGGGAACAGATACGCAGTATTTT; CDR3aa: CASSMEGFGWGTDTQYF
v_gene: TRBV2; j_gene: TRBJ1-1; abundance: .; d_gene: TRBD1; CDR3nt: TGTGCCAGCAGCCGACAGGGCTCGAACACTGAAGCTTTCTTT; CDR3aa: CASSRQGSNTEAFF
v_gene: TRBV7-9; j_gene: TRBJ1-2; abundance: .; d_gene: .; CDR3nt: TGTGCCAGCAGCCTGACAGGAATTCAGGGCTACACCTTC; CDR3aa: CASSLTGIQGYTF
v_gene: TRBV5-1; j_gene: TRBJ2-7; abundance: .; d_gene: TRBD1; CDR3nt: TGCGCCAGCAGCTTACCGGGACAGAACTACGAGCAGTACTTC; CDR3aa: CASSLPGQNYEQYF
v_gene: TRBV18; j_gene: TRBJ1-6; abundance: .; d_gene: .; CDR3nt: TGTGCCAGCTCAACGGACAGCTATAATTCACCCCTCCACTTT; CDR3aa: CASSTDSYNSPLHF
v_gene: TRBV9; j_gene: TRBJ1-2; abundance: .; d_gene: .; CDR3nt: TGTGCCAGCAGCGGGGGACGAGGACAGAACTATGGCTACACCTTC; CDR3aa: CASSGGRGQNYGYTF
v_gene: TRBV7-9; j_gene: TRBJ2-7; abundance: .; d_gene: .; CDR3nt: TGTGCCAGCAGCCCGCGCGGGCCGTACGAGCAGTACTTC; CDR3aa: CASSPRGPYEQYF
v_gene: TRBV5-8; j_gene: TRBJ2-7; abundance: .; d_gene: .; CDR3nt: TGTGCCAGCAGCCCTAACTACGAGCAGTACTTC; CDR3aa: CASSPNYEQYF
v_gene: TRBV12-3/TRBV12-4; j_gene: TRBJ1-1; abundance: .; d_gene: .; CDR3nt: TGTGCCAGCAGTTTCAGTGGGCAGACTGAAGCTTTCTTT; CDR3aa: CASSFSGQTEAFF
v_gene: TRBV2; j_gene: TRBJ2-5; abundance: .; d_gene: .; CDR3nt: TGTGCCCGACAAGGGACACGACAAGAGACCCAGTACTTC; CDR3aa: CARQGTRQETQYF
v_gene: TRBV27; j_gene: TRBJ2-5; abundance: .; d_gene: TRBD1; CDR3nt: TGTGCCAGCAGCTTCGGACAGGGTTTAGAGACCCAGTACTTC; CDR3aa: CASSFGQGLETQYF
v_gene: TRBV29-1; j_gene: TRBJ2-3; abundance: .; d_gene: .; CDR3nt: TGCAGCGCCCCCTTGAGCACGGGTGATACGCAGTATTTT; CDR3aa: CSAPLSTGDTQYF
v_gene: TRBV18; j_gene: TRBJ1-5; abundance: .; d_gene: .; CDR3nt: TGTGCCAGCTCACCAACGGGGAATCGCAATCAGCCCCAGCATTTT; CDR3aa: CASSPTGNRNQPQHF
v_gene: TRBV24-1; j_gene: TRBJ2-6; abundance: .; d_gene: .; CDR3nt: TGTGCCACCAGTGAGGGAGTTTACTCTGGGGCCAACGTCCTGACTTTC; CDR3aa: CATSEGVYSGANVLTF
v_gene: TRBV2; j_gene: TRBJ1-1; abundance: few; d_gene: .; CDR3nt: TGTGCCAGCAGTGAATACAGGCAGGGAGAAGCTTTCTTT; CDR3aa: CASSEYRQGEAFF
v_gene: TRBV5-8; j_gene: TRBJ1-1; abundance: .; d_gene: .; CDR3nt: TGTGCCAGCAGCTTGTACGGAGGTAACGCTGAAGCTTTCTTT; CDR3aa: CASSLYGGNAEAFF
v_gene: TRBV7-2; j_gene: TRBJ1-1; abundance: .; d_gene: TRBD1; CDR3nt: TGTGCCAGCAGCTTAGTACAGGGGGCTGCTTTCTTT; CDR3aa: CASSLVQGAAFF
v_gene: TRBV30; j_gene: TRBJ2-3; abundance: .; d_gene: .; CDR3nt: TGTGCCTGGAGTTGGGCAACTAGCACAGATACGCAGTATTTT; CDR3aa: CAWSWATSTDTQYF
v_gene: TRBV11-2; j_gene: TRBJ1-1; abundance: .; d_gene: TRBD1; CDR3nt: TGTGCCAGCAGCCCTCAGGGGGTGGGGGCTTTCTTT; CDR3aa: CASSPQGVGAFF
v_gene: TRBV7-2; j_gene: TRBJ2-3; abundance: .; d_gene: .; CDR3nt: TGTGCCAGCAGTACCCGGGATTCGTATAATACGCAGTATTTT; CDR3aa: CASSTRDSYNTQYF
v_gene: TRBV19; j_gene: TRBJ1-5; abundance: .; d_gene: .; CDR3nt: TGTGCCAGTAGTATAGGGCAGGGCAACAATCAGCCCCAGCATTTT; CDR3aa: CASSIGQGNNQPQHF